These T cell receptor beta chains were read from a single sample in a study of cytomegalovirus exposure and HLA in healthy donors. TCRdb keeps only in-frame clones here, not all; method: immunoSEQ multiplex PCR. The table includes roughly 120,000 clones, around 94% detected once. Sequencing used PBMCs. The receptors stem from a woman between 18 and 29 years old in good health and CMV-seronegative. Each CDR3 is given with its conserved first and last residue. The order of the fields is J gene, V gene, D gene, clone size, CDR3 DNA, CDR3 protein. A D gene is named only where the DNA matches it firmly. Size is omitted from some rows. Given values are once, few, many or a class for expanded clones.

J gene: TRBJ1-2
V gene: TRBV6-5
D gene: -
clone size: -
CDR3 DNA: TGTGCCAGCAGTTACTCGAGGTCAGGGGACGGCTACACCTTC
CDR3 protein: CASSYSRSGDGYTF

J gene: TRBJ2-1
V gene: TRBV6-4
D gene: TRBD1
clone size: -
CDR3 DNA: TGTGCCAGCATCACAGACAGGGGCCCCTGGGAGCAGTTCTTC
CDR3 protein: CASITDRGPWEQFF

J gene: TRBJ1-5
V gene: TRBV30
D gene: -
clone size: -
CDR3 DNA: TGTGCCTGGAGTGCAGGATTCAATCAGCCCCAGCATTTT
CDR3 protein: CAWSAGFNQPQHF

J gene: TRBJ2-3
V gene: TRBV7-9
D gene: TRBD2
clone size: -
CDR3 DNA: TGTGCCAGCAGCGGCGGGGGGGTGGATACGCAGTATTTT
CDR3 protein: CASSGGGVDTQYF

J gene: TRBJ1-1
V gene: TRBV18
D gene: -
clone size: -
CDR3 DNA: TGTGCCAGCTCACGAGATTCGGGCACTGAAGCTTTCTTT
CDR3 protein: CASSRDSGTEAFF

J gene: TRBJ2-1
V gene: TRBV5-4
D gene: -
clone size: once
CDR3 DNA: TGTGCCAGCAGCATTAGCGGAGGGGTCAATGAGCAGTTCTTC
CDR3 protein: CASSISGGVNEQFF

J gene: TRBJ2-3
V gene: TRBV6-5
D gene: TRBD1
clone size: -
CDR3 DNA: TGTGCCAGCAGATGGAAGGGACAGGGCGTAGATACGCAGTATTTT
CDR3 protein: CASRWKGQGVDTQYF

J gene: TRBJ1-4
V gene: TRBV29-1
D gene: TRBD1
clone size: -
CDR3 DNA: TGCAGCGCCGGACAGGGAGGGGAAAAACTGTTTTTT
CDR3 protein: CSAGQGGEKLFF

J gene: TRBJ1-2
V gene: TRBV19
D gene: -
clone size: -
CDR3 DNA: TGTGCCAGTAGGTCGGGGGGAACCAACTATGGCTACACCTTC
CDR3 protein: CASRSGGTNYGYTF

J gene: TRBJ1-1
V gene: TRBV7-2
D gene: TRBD1
clone size: -
CDR3 DNA: TGTGCCAGCAGCCATACGGGGGACAGTGGTCCCCCAGCCGAAGCTTTCTTT
CDR3 protein: CASSHTGDSGPPAEAFF

J gene: TRBJ1-5
V gene: TRBV6-6
D gene: TRBD1
clone size: -
CDR3 DNA: TGTGCCAGCAGTTCCGGGACAGGGAACAATCAGCCCCAGCATTTT
CDR3 protein: CASSSGTGNNQPQHF

J gene: TRBJ2-7
V gene: TRBV28
D gene: TRBD1
clone size: -
CDR3 DNA: TGTGCCAGCATTCAACAGGGGAGCTCCTACGAGCAGTACTTC
CDR3 protein: CASIQQGSSYEQYF

J gene: TRBJ2-7
V gene: TRBV5-6
D gene: -
clone size: -
CDR3 DNA: TGTGCCAGCAGTTCTACAGGAGCCTCCTACGAGCAGTACTTC
CDR3 protein: CASSSTGASYEQYF

J gene: TRBJ1-1
V gene: TRBV7-3
D gene: TRBD1
clone size: -
CDR3 DNA: TGTGCCAGCAGCCGTACCGGGACAGGGGTCGGCGGTGACACTGAAGCTTTCTTT
CDR3 protein: CASSRTGTGVGGDTEAFF

J gene: TRBJ1-2
V gene: TRBV5-1
D gene: -
clone size: -
CDR3 DNA: TGCGCCAGCACCGCAGGGGCCCATCCCTATGGCTACACCTTC
CDR3 protein: CASTAGAHPYGYTF

J gene: TRBJ1-6
V gene: TRBV27
D gene: -
clone size: few
CDR3 DNA: TGTGCCAGCAGTCCCCGTAGGGGTGGCAATTCACCCCTCCACTTT
CDR3 protein: CASSPRRGGNSPLHF

J gene: TRBJ1-5
V gene: TRBV19
D gene: -
clone size: -
CDR3 DNA: TGTGCCAGTAGTCCCAGGGGTTCGGGCAATCAGCCCCAGCATTTT
CDR3 protein: CASSPRGSGNQPQHF